These 13 T cell receptor beta chains were all obtained from the same sample, sequenced in a study of T-cell reconstitution after alpha-beta-depleted transplantation in children. Unique molecular identifiers were built into the TCRbeta library. TCRdb independently ran MiXCR on the PCR reads; one entry per CDR3 protein. Of approximately 45,000 distinct CDR3 sequences listed, roughly 52% are singletons. The source material was peripheral blood, sampled before TCRalphabeta/CD19-depleted stem cell transplant. The receptors were sampled from a boy under two years old with SCID, due to receive a stem cell transplant.

This clonotype was counted many times. The V and J genes are TRBV6-1 and TRBJ2-5; D is possibly TRBD1 (5 bases). The ends were cut back, 6 bases at V and 5 bases at J, with 13 bases in the middle. CDR3 length: 13 amino acids. Germline loops: CDR1 MNHNS, CDR2 SASEGT. CDR3 nucleotide sequence: TGTGCCAGCAGCCCAGGGTTCCGGGAGACCCAGTACTTC. Translated, it gives CASSPGFRETQYF.

In DNA, the CDR3 is TGTGCCAGCAGCTTAAAAGGGAGCCACGAGCAGTACTTC. Its protein product is CASSLKGSHEQYF. The rearrangement links TRBV5-5 to TRBJ2-7; weak D call: TRBD2 (5 bases). The V gene lost 2 bases and the J gene lost 5 bases, with 11 bases spanning the gap. Germline loops: CDR1 SGHKS, CDR2 YYEKEE (reference sequence). The CDR3 has 13 residues. Full variable domain (remainder filled in from reference TRBV5-5 and TRBJ2-7): DAGVTQSPTHLIKTRGQQVTLRCSPISGHKSVSWYQQVLGQGPQFIFQYYEKEERGRGNFPDRFSARQFPNYSSELNVNALLLGDSALYLCASSLKGSHEQYFGPGTRLTVT.

The J gene is TRBJ2-3, the V gene TRBV5-1, with 7 bases fitting TRBD1. Trimming cost V 0 bases and J 0 bases; bases outside gene matches: 1. Germline assignment: CDR1 SGHRS and CDR2 YFSETQ. This CDR3 contains 15 residues. The CDR3: CASSLAGGSTDTQYF. CDR3 in DNA: TGCGCCAGCAGCTTGGCAGGGGGAAGCACAGATACGCAGTATTTT.

The J gene is TRBJ2-1, the V gene TRBV20-1; TRBD2 aligns across 15 bases. The trim removed 0 bases at V and 4 bases at J, leaving 7 bases unmatched. The CDR3 contains 18 residues. The germline V gene encodes CDR1 DFQATT and CDR2 SNEGSKA (reference sequence). The CDR3 reads CSARDREGTSGGYNEQFF. CDR3 in DNA: TGCAGTGCTAGAGATCGAGAGGGGACTAGCGGGGGGTACAATGAGCAGTTCTTC.

This rearrangement joins TRBV3-1 to TRBJ1-5; D remains unclear. Germline V gene sequence: CDR1 LGHDT, CDR2 YNNKEL (reference sequence). Between the trimmed V and J ends, which lost 1 base and 6 bases, there was a span of 10 bases. The CDR3 runs to 14 residues. CDR3 sequence: CASSQGSGSQPQHF. CDR3 DNA: TGTGCCAGCAGCCAAGGGTCCGGGAGTCAGCCCCAGCATTTT.

The rearrangement links TRBV11-2 to TRBJ1-6; D gene uncertain. Trimming cost V 4 bases and J 11 bases, with 9 bases left between them. Germline-derived CDR1 and CDR2 are SGHAT and FQNNGV. The length of the CDR3 is 12 residues. Here the CDR3 DNA reads TGTGCCAGCAGCTCGACTGAGGCACCCCTCCACTTT. Translated: CASSSTEAPLHF.

This clonotype was found many times. The chain links TRBV20-1 to TRBJ2-5; either TRBD1 or TRBD2 may fit D (5 bases each). CDR1 is DFQATT, CDR2 SNEGSKA, per germline (reference sequence). V was pared by 6 bases and J by 5 bases, with 10 bases between. The CDR3 spans 11 residues. The CDR3 protein is CSAWWGETQYF. The CDR3 bases are TGCAGTGCGTGGTGGGGGGAGACCCAGTACTTC.

The V gene is TRBV18, the J gene TRBJ2-1; D might be TRBD1 (5 bases). Trimming removed 4 bases at V and 0 bases at J, with 13 bases between. CDR1 and CDR2 from the germline V gene are KGHSH and LQKENI. This CDR3 contains 16 residues. The CDR3 sequence is CASSQEGASSYNEQFF. In DNA, the CDR3 is TGTGCCAGCTCACAAGAAGGGGCCAGCTCCTACAATGAGCAGTTCTTC. The full variable domain, in which reference TRBV18 and TRBJ2-1 provide the parts outside the CDR3, is NAGVMQNPRHLVRRRGQEARLRCSPMKGHSHVYWYRQLPEEGLKFMVYLQKENIIDESGMPKERFSAEFPKEGPSILRIQQVVRGDSAAYFCASSQEGASSYNEQFFGPGTRLTVL.

The V and J genes are TRBV7-2 and TRBJ2-5; unclear D gene. V lost 4 bases, J lost 2 bases, and 5 bases lay in between. Per germline, CDR1 SGHTA and CDR2 FQGNSA. The CDR3 is 12 amino acids. The CDR3 DNA reads as TGTGCCAGCAGCTGGGGACAAGAGACCCAGTACTTC. This codes for CASSWGQETQYF. Supplemented by reference TRBV7-2 and TRBJ2-5, the full variable domain reads GAGVSQSPSNKVTEKGKDVELRCDPISGHTALYWYRQSLGQGLEFLIYFQGNSAPDKSGLPSDRFSAERTGGSVSTLTIQRTQQEDSAVYLCASSWGQETQYFGPGTRLLVL.

This clonotype was seen a handful of times. The rearrangement uses TRBV24-1 and TRBJ2-1, with D perhaps assigned TRBD1 or TRBD2 (5 bases each). The V and J ends lost 7 bases and 6 bases respectively, with 30 bases between them. Germline V lookup: CDR1 KGHDR, CDR2 SFDVKD. This CDR3 contains 19 residues. CDR3 sequence: CATSSSFSGTAPIFNEQFF. For the CDR3, the DNA is TGTGCCACCAGCTCATCCTTCTCCGGGACCGCCCCAATTTTCAATGAGCAGTTCTTC.

The chain joins TRBV20-1 to TRBJ2-5; TRBD1 aligns across 9 bases. Germline CDR1 is DFQATT and CDR2 is SNEGSKA (reference sequence). V was pared by 1 base and J by 1 base, with 7 bases of the junction left unmatched. The CDR3 has 16 amino acids. CDR3 loop: CSARGHGTGRQETQYF. The DNA of the CDR3 is TGCAGTGCTAGAGGCCACGGGACAGGGCGCCAAGAGACCCAGTACTTC.

The chain uses TRBV7-2 and TRBJ2-1; 10 positions match TRBD2. Germline CDR1 SGHTA, CDR2 FQGNSA. Germline trimming cut 1 base from V and 6 bases from J; bases unmatched to any gene: 3. The CDR3 consists of 15 residues. The CDR3, as DNA: TGTGCCAGCAGCTTAGGAGCGGGGGGGCCCAATGAGCAGTTCTTC. Translation: CASSLGAGGPNEQFF.

The rearrangement links TRBV5-1 to TRBJ1-1; D might be TRBD1 (6 bases). Per the germline V gene, CDR1 is SGHRS and CDR2 is YFSETQ. V was clipped by 4 bases and J by 5 bases, with 18 bases between them. The length of the CDR3 is 15 residues. CDR3 DNA sequence: TGCGCCAGCAGCCCCCCCGGGGGCGAATGGACTGAAGCTTTCTTT. This sequence encodes CASSPPGGEWTEAFF.